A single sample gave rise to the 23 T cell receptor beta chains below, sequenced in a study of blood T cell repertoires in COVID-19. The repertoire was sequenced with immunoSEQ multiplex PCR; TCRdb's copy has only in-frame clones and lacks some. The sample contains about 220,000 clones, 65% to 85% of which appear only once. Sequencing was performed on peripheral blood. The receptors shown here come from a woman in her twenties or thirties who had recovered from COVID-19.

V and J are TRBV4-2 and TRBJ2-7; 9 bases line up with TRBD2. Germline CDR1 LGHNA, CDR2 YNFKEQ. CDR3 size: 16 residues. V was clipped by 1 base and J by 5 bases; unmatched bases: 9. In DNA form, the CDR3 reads TGTGCCAGCAGCCAAGGCCCGGGACTAGCAGTCCACGAGCAGTACTTC. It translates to CASSQGPGLAVHEQYF.

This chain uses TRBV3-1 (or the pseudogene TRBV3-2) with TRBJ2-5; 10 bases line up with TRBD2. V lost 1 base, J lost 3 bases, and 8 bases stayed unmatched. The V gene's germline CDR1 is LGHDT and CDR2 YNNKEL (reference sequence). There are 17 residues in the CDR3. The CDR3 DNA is TGTGCCAGCAGCCAAGGTCAAGGGCTAGCGGGAGAAGAGACCCAGTACTTC. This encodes CASSQGQGLAGEETQYF.

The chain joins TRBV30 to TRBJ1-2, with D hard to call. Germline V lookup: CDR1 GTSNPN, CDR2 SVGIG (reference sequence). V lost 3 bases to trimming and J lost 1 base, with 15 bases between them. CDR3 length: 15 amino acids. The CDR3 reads CAWSPFTTVNYGYTF. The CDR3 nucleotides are TGTGCCTGGAGCCCTTTCACTACTGTTAACTATGGCTACACCTTC.

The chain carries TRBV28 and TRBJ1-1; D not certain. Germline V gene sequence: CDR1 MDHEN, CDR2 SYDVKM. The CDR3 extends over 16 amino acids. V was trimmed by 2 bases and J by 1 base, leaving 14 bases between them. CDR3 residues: CASSLKSGVGNTEAFF. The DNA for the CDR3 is TGTGCCAGCAGTTTAAAGTCCGGGGTCGGGAACACTGAAGCTTTCTTT.

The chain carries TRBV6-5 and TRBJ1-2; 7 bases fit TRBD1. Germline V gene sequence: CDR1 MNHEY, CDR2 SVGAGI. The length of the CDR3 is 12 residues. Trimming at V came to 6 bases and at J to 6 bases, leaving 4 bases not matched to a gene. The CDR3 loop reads CASRRQGDGYTF. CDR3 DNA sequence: TGTGCCAGCAGAAGACAGGGAGATGGCTACACCTTC.

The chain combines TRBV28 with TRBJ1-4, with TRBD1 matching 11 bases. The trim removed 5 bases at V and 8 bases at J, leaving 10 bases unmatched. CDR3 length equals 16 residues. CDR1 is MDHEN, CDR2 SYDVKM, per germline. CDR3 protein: CASSPSSGQGVEKLFF. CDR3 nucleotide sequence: TGTGCCAGCAGTCCCTCCTCGGGACAGGGGGTCGAAAAACTGTTTTTT.

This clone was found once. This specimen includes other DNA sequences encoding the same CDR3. The CDR3 region has the DNA TGTGCCAGCAGCCCACTCGAAGAGACCCAGTACTTC. Its protein is CASSPLEETQYF. The chain has TRBV9 and TRBJ2-5; D is ambiguous. Per the germline V gene, CDR1 is SGDLS and CDR2 is YYNGEE. This CDR3 has 12 residues. V lost 4 bases and J 3 bases, leaving 7 bases between the germline ends.

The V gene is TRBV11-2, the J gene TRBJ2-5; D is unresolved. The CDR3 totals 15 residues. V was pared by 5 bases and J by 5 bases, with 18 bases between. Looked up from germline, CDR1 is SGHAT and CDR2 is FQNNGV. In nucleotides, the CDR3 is TGTGCCAGCAGCCGGAAAATTAATCCCGGGGAGACCCAGTACTTC. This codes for CASSRKINPGETQYF. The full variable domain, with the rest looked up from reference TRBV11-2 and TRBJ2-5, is EAGVAQSPRYKIIEKRQSVAFWCNPISGHATLYWYQQILGQGPKLLIQFQNNGVVDDSQLPKDRFSAERLKGVDSTLKIQPAKLEDSAVYLCASSRKINPGETQYFGPGTRLLVL.

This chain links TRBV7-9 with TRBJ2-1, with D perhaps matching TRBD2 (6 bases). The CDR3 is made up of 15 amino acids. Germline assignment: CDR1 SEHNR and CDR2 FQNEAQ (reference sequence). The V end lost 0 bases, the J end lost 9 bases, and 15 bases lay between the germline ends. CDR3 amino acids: CASSLASSGGAEQFF. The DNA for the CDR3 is TGTGCCAGCAGCTTAGCCAGCTCCGGGGGTGCTGAGCAGTTCTTC.

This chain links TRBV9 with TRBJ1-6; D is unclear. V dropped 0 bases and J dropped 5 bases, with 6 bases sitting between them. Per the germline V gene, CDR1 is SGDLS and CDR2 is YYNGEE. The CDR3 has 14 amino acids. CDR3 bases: TGTGCCAGCAGCGTAGAGGCGGATAATTCACCCCTCCACTTT. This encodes CASSVEADNSPLHF. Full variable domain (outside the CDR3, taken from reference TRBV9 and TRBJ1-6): DSGVTQTPKHLITATGQRVTLRCSPRSGDLSVYWYQQSLDQGLQFLIQYYNGEERAKGNILERFSAQQFPDLHSELNLSSLELGDSALYFCASSVEADNSPLHFGNGTRLTVT.

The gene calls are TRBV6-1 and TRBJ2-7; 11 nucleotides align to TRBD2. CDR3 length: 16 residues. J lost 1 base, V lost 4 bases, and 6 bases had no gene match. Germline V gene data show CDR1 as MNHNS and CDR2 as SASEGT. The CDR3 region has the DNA TGTGCCAGCAGTGCCCCCCTAGCGGGAGGATCCTACGAGCAGTACTTC. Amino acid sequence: CASSAPLAGGSYEQYF.

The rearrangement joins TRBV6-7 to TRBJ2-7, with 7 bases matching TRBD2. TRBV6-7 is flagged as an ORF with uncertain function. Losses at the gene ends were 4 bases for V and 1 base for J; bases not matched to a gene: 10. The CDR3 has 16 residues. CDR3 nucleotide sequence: TGTGCCAGCAGTTCCGCCGGAGCGGGGAGATCCTACGAGCAGTACTTC. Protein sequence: CASSSAGAGRSYEQYF.

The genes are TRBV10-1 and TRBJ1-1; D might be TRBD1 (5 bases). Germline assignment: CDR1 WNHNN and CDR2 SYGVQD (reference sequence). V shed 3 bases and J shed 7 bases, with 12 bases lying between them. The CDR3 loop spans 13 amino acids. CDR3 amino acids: CASSEQQEGEAFF. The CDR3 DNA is TGCGCCAGCAGTGAACAACAGGAGGGTGAAGCTTTCTTT.

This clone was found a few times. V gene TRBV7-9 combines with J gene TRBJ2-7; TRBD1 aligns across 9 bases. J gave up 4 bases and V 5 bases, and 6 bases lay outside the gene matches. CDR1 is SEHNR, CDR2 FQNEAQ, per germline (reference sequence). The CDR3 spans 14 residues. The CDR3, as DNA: TGTGCCAGCAGCCCTATCGGGACAGGGTACGAGCAGTACTTC. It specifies CASSPIGTGYEQYF.

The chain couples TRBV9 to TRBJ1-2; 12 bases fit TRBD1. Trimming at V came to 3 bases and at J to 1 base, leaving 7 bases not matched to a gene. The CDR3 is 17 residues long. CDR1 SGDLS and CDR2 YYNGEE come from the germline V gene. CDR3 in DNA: TGTGCCAGCAGCGAAACCGGGACAGGGGGCTTTAACTATGGCTACACCTTC. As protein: CASSETGTGGFNYGYTF.

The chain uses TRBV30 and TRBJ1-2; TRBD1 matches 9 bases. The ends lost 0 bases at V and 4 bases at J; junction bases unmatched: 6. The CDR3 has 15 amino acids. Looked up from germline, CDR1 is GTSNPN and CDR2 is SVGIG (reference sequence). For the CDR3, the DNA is TGTGCCTGGAGTGTAGGGGACAGGGTAGCCTATGGCTACACCTTC. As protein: CAWSVGDRVAYGYTF.

CDR3 in amino acids: CASELPRDTSGNTEAFF. The CDR3 DNA follows: TGTGCCAGCGAACTCCCTCGGGACACCTCCGGGAACACTGAAGCTTTCTTT. V is TRBV28 and J is TRBJ1-1, with D perhaps matching TRBD1 (6 bases). From germline, CDR1 is MDHEN and CDR2 SYDVKM. Trimming removed 8 bases from V and 1 base from J, with 23 bases in between. The CDR3 is 17 amino acids.

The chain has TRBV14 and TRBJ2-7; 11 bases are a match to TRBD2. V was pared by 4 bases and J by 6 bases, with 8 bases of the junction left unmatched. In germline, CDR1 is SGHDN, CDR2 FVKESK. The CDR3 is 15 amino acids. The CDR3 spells CASSRRLAGLGEQYF. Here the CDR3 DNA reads TGTGCCAGCAGCCGGAGACTAGCGGGATTGGGCGAGCAGTACTTC.

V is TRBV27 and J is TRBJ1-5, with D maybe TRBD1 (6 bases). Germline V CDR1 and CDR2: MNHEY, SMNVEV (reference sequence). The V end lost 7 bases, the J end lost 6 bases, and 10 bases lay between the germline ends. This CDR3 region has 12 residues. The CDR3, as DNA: TGTGCCAGCAAAACAGGGCTTCAGCCCCAGCATTTT. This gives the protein CASKTGLQPQHF.

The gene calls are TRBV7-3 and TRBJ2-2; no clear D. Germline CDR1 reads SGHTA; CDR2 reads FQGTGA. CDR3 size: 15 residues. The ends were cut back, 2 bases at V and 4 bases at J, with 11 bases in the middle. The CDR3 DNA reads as TGTGCCAGCAGCTTAGTGGCAGGCCTCACCGGGGAGCTGTTTTTT. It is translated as CASSLVAGLTGELFF.

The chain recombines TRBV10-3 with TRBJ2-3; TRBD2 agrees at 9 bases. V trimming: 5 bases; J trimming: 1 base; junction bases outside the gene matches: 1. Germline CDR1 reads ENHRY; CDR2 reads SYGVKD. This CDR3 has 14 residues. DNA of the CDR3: TGTGCCATCAGTTCTAGCGGGGGCACAGATACGCAGTATTTT. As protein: CAISSSGGTDTQYF.

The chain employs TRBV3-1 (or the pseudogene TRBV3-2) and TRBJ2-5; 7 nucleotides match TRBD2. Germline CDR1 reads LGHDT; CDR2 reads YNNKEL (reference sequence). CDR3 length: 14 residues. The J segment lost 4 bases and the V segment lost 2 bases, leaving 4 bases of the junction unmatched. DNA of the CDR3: TGTGCCAGCAGCCAAATAGCGGGCGGAGAGACCCAGTACTTC. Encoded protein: CASSQIAGGETQYF.

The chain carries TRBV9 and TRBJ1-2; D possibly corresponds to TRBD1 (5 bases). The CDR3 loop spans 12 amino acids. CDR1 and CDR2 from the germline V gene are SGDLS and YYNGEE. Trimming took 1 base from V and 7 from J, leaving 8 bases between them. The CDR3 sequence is CASSVPGSGYTF. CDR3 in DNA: TGTGCCAGCAGCGTACCAGGGTCTGGCTACACCTTC. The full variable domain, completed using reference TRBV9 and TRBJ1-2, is DSGVTQTPKHLITATGQRVTLRCSPRSGDLSVYWYQQSLDQGLQFLIQYYNGEERAKGNILERFSAQQFPDLHSELNLSSLELGDSALYFCASSVPGSGYTFGSGTRLTVV.